A single sample is the source of the 26 T cell receptor beta chains below, sequenced in a study of T cell repertoires in cytomegalovirus infection. Using its own MiXCR run on the reads, TCRdb lists one record per CDR3 protein. This table has about 400,000 distinct CDR3 sequences, 15% to 20% appearing once. The sequenced sample was PBMCs. The receptors here all came from a human donor in good health (CMV status not recorded). Some clones in this sample may be carry-over from other donors' samples.

This chain uses TRBV15 with TRBJ2-5, with D perhaps matching TRBD1 or TRBD2 (5 bases each). The V and J ends lost 6 bases and 3 bases respectively, with 11 bases between them. This CDR3 is built from 13 residues. The germline V gene has CDR1 LNHNV and CDR2 YYDKDF (reference sequence). The CDR3 region has the DNA TGTGCCACCAGGGAGGACACCGAAGAGACCCAGTACTTC. It codes for CATREDTEETQYF.

This clonotype came up many times. The chain has TRBV7-9 and TRBJ2-4; TRBD2 agrees at 13 bases. Losses at the gene ends were 1 base for V and 0 bases for J; bases not matched to a gene: 12. The CDR3 sequence is 21 residues long. From germline, CDR1 is SEHNR and CDR2 FQNEAQ (reference sequence). CDR3 nucleotide sequence: TGTGCCAGCAGCTTAGTTCCCAAGGGACTAGCGGGGACTCTAGCCAAAAACATTCAGTACTTC. It encodes CASSLVPKGLAGTLAKNIQYF.

The chain is built from TRBV29-1 and TRBJ2-1; D unresolved. Trimming shortened V by 6 bases and J by 14 bases, and 26 bases separated the two germline ends. The germline V gene has CDR1 SQVTM and CDR2 ANQGSEA. The CDR3 has 14 amino acids. CDR3 loop: CSVEPHRAKIGEFF. In DNA form, the CDR3 reads TGCAGCGTAGAGCCCCACCGGGCGAAAATAGGAGAGTTCTTC.

This clonotype turned up a few times. This chain uses TRBV20-1 with TRBJ2-5; TRBD1 might be the D (5 bases). The V and J ends lost 3 bases and 2 bases respectively, with 16 bases between them. This CDR3 spans 15 amino acids. Germline CDR1 reads DFQATT; CDR2 reads SNEGSKA (reference sequence). The CDR3 spells CSAREAGKGQETQYF. CDR3 sequence (DNA): TGCAGTGCTAGGGAAGCAGGGAAGGGACAAGAGACCCAGTACTTC.

The V call is TRBV6-6, the J call TRBJ1-2, with 7 bases aligning to TRBD1. Losses at the gene ends were 0 bases for V and 4 bases for J; bases not matched to a gene: 5. Germline V gene sequence: CDR1 MNHNY, CDR2 SVGAGI (reference sequence). The CDR3 is 15 residues long. The CDR3 DNA follows: TGTGCCAGCAGTTACTCTAGGGACAGAAGCTATGGCTACACCTTC. Translation gives CASSYSRDRSYGYTF.

This clonotype was observed at least ten times. The chain links TRBV28 to TRBJ1-1; the D gene is possibly TRBD1 (5 bases). Per germline, CDR1 MDHEN and CDR2 SYDVKM. V was clipped by 4 bases and J by 1 base, with 10 bases between them. The CDR3 length is 14 residues. CDR3 sequence (DNA): TGTGCCAGCAGTTCTCCGGGGGAGAACACTGAAGCTTTCTTT. It is translated as CASSSPGENTEAFF.

The chain couples TRBV5-1 to TRBJ1-4; weak D call: TRBD1 (6 bases). Trimming cost V 0 bases and J 6 bases, with 12 bases left between them. CDR1 and CDR2 (germline): SGHRS, YFSETQ. There are 15 residues in the CDR3. The CDR3 DNA sequence: TGCGCCAGCAGCTTGGACAGGGAGGTACATGAAAAACTGTTTTTT. Encoded protein: CASSLDREVHEKLFF. The whole variable domain, filled in from reference TRBV5-1 and TRBJ1-4, reads KAGVTQTPRYLIKTRGQQVTLSCSPISGHRSVSWYQQTPGQGLQFLFEYFSETQRNKGNFPGRFSGRQFSNSRSEMNVSTLELGDSALYLCASSLDREVHEKLFFGSGTQLSVL.

The gene calls are TRBV29-1 and TRBJ2-3; TRBD1 matches at 7 bases. The CDR3 runs to 15 residues. CDR1 and CDR2 (germline): SQVTM, ANQGSEA. The V segment lost 1 base and the J segment 0 bases; nucleotides outside the gene matches: 4. CDR3 in amino acids: CSVEGTGASTDTQYF. As DNA, the CDR3 is TGCAGCGTTGAAGGTACAGGGGCTAGCACAGATACGCAGTATTTT.

This clonotype was counted a few times. J is TRBJ1-2 and V is TRBV27; a possible D gene is TRBD1 (5 bases). With 6 bases removed from V and 7 bases from J, the gap between germline ends came to 18 bases. The CDR3 totals 14 residues. The germline gives CDR1 MNHEY, CDR2 SMNVEV (reference sequence). In nucleotides, the CDR3 is TGTGCCAGCAGCTCCCGGGACGGACGGGGTGGCTACACCTTC. Amino acid sequence: CASSSRDGRGGYTF.

This clonotype was seen a handful of times. The chain employs TRBV29-1 and TRBJ2-3, with D hard to call. Trimming took off 4 bases at V and 2 bases at J, with 10 bases between the two ends. There are 13 residues in the CDR3. Per the germline V gene, CDR1 is SQVTM and CDR2 is ANQGSEA. The CDR3 loop reads CSVGPGLTDTQYF. CDR3 bases: TGCAGCGTTGGCCCCGGGCTCACAGATACGCAGTATTTT.

The chain carries TRBV5-4 and TRBJ2-3; TRBD2 matches at 9 bases. Germline V gene lookup returns CDR1 SGHNT and CDR2 YYREEE (reference sequence). This CDR3 is built from 17 residues. V shed 4 bases and J 4 bases; nucleotides not matched to a gene: 13. CDR3 DNA: TGTGCCAGCAGCCCACAACCCATAGCGGGAGAAGCAGATACGCAGTATTTT. It yields the protein CASSPQPIAGEADTQYF.

A few counts support this clonotype. The chain recombines TRBV12-3 or TRBV12-4 with TRBJ1-4; 7 nucleotides match TRBD1. The CDR3 loop spans 13 amino acids. The V gene end was trimmed by 6 bases and the J gene end by 6 bases; junction bases not matched to a gene: 4. CDR3 protein: CASRQGGYEKLFF. CDR3 bases: TGTGCCAGCAGGCAGGGGGGTTATGAAAAACTGTTTTTT.

Ten or more counts support this clonotype. The rearrangement links TRBV7-2 to TRBJ2-7; tentatively, D is TRBD2 (6 bases). Trimming cost V 10 bases and J 3 bases, with 13 bases left between them. This CDR3 comprises 12 residues. CDR1 and CDR2 (germline): SGHTA, FQGNSA. This CDR3 is CAIVRDGYEQYF. The CDR3 nucleotides read TGTGCCATCGTGCGGGACGGCTACGAGCAGTACTTC.

The rearrangement uses TRBV29-1 and TRBJ2-1; D is ambiguous. V lost 6 bases, J lost 8 bases, and 11 bases lay in between. The germline CDR1 and CDR2 sequences are SQVTM and ANQGSEA. The length of the CDR3 is 11 residues. In nucleotides, the CDR3 is TGCAGCGTCCGCCCTAACTATGAGCAGTTCTTC. This translates into CSVRPNYEQFF.

Only a few counts were recorded for this clonotype. This sequence joins TRBV7-9 and TRBJ2-7; TRBD2 agrees at 9 bases. Germline loops: CDR1 SEHNR, CDR2 FQNEAQ (reference sequence). The CDR3 spans 14 residues. V dropped 5 bases and J dropped 1; count of bases not matched to a gene: 3. CDR3 sequence reads: CASSPLAGSYEQYF. The DNA of the CDR3 is TGTGCCAGCAGCCCTCTAGCGGGGTCCTACGAGCAGTACTTC. The full variable domain, rest sourced from reference TRBV7-9 and TRBJ2-7, is DTGVSQNPRHKITKRGQNVTFRCDPISEHNRLYWYRQTLGQGPEFLTYFQNEAQLEKSRLLSDRFSAERPKGSFSTLEIQRTEQGDSAMYLCASSPLAGSYEQYFGPGTRLTVT.

The table lists this clonotype with a few counts. The rearrangement links TRBV7-3 to TRBJ2-7, with TRBD2 as a possible D gene (5 bases). Germline CDR1 reads SGHTA; CDR2 reads FQGTGA. The V end was cut by 2 bases, the J end by 9 bases, with 14 bases between. The CDR3 has 13 residues. As DNA, the CDR3 is TGTGCCAGCAGCTTAGGAGTGAGGGTGGCGCAGTACTTC. This translates into CASSLGVRVAQYF.

The J gene is TRBJ2-7, the V gene TRBV20-1; 7 nucleotides match TRBD1. Losses at the gene ends were 3 bases for V and 0 bases for J; bases not matched to a gene: 5. Germline assignment: CDR1 DFQATT and CDR2 SNEGSKA (reference sequence). CDR3 length: 14 residues. The CDR3 DNA is TGCAGTGCTAGCCGGGACAGTAGCTCCTACGAGCAGTACTTC. Translated, it gives CSASRDSSSYEQYF.

DNA for the CDR3: TGCAGTGCTAGAGAAGGGACAGGGGTTGGCTACACCTTC. Translation gives CSAREGTGVGYTF. V gene TRBV20-1 combines with J gene TRBJ1-2, with 10 bases lining up with TRBD1. CDR1 is DFQATT and CDR2 is SNEGSKA in the germline V gene (reference sequence). The CDR3 sequence is 13 residues long. Trimming took 0 bases from V and 7 from J; bases not matched to a gene: 2.

This clonotype was observed at least ten times. The gene calls are TRBV7-2 and TRBJ2-7; weak D call: TRBD2 (6 bases). V was shortened by 1 base and J by 5 bases, with 18 bases between the two germline ends. CDR1 is SGHTA, CDR2 FQGNSA, per germline. This CDR3 is built from 16 residues. The DNA for the CDR3 is TGTGCCAGCAGCTTAGAAGGAGCGGGCCCCCTAAACGAGCAGTACTTC. This codes for CASSLEGAGPLNEQYF. The full variable domain, in which reference TRBV7-2 and TRBJ2-7 provide the parts outside the CDR3, is GAGVSQSPSNKVTEKGKDVELRCDPISGHTALYWYRQSLGQGLEFLIYFQGNSAPDKSGLPSDRFSAERTGGSVSTLTIQRTQQEDSAVYLCASSLEGAGPLNEQYFGPGTRLTVT.

In this sample, this clonotype turned up a few times. The chain employs TRBV28 and TRBJ1-2, with D unresolved. V was pared by 6 bases and J by 0 bases, with 11 bases between. Germline values: CDR1 MDHEN, CDR2 SYDVKM. This CDR3 contains 14 residues. This chain's CDR3 is CASRFPTPNYGYTF. The DNA of the CDR3 is TGTGCCAGCAGATTCCCGACACCTAACTATGGCTACACCTTC.

As to this clonotype: A read error may account for a junction end that differs from germline. The CDR3: CASSSGRASF. The CDR3 bases are TGTGCCAGCAGCTCAGGCCGGGCATCCTTC. The genes are TRBV7-6 and TRBJ2-5; D ambiguous. The CDR3 covers 10 residues. The germline gives CDR1 SGHVS, CDR2 FNYEAQ.

This clonotype was seen many times. This chain connects TRBV2 to TRBJ1-5; D is uncertain. Germline CDR1 is SNHLY and CDR2 is FYNNEI. Trimming pared 3 bases from V and 6 bases from J, leaving 9 bases between. This CDR3 spans 13 amino acids. The CDR3 nucleotides read TGTGCCAGCAGTGATTCGATAATTCAGCCCCAGCATTTT. This encodes CASSDSIIQPQHF.

This clonotype was picked up a small number of times. The conserved phenylalanine or tryptophan is not found at the CDR3 terminus, so this likely reflects a read error. Because the CDR3's place on the DNA is in doubt, the DNA is left out and the CDR3 is given as listed by TCRdb. The V gene is TRBV7-2, the J gene TRBJ2-1; the table assigns TRBD2, which was not confirmed against the DNA. The germline CDR1 and CDR2 sequences are SGHTA and FQGNSA. The CDR3 spans 16 amino acids, including both terminal residues. The CDR3 reads CASSLYPRGTLDTVTI.

Ten or more counts support this clonotype. The J gene is TRBJ2-3, the V gene TRBV10-3; 10 nucleotides line up with TRBD1. CDR3 length: 13 amino acids. V shed 8 bases and J 4 bases; nucleotides not matched to a gene: 3. Germline V gene lookup returns CDR1 ENHRY and CDR2 SYGVKD. The CDR3 spells CAILGQGADTQYF. CDR3 bases: TGTGCCATCCTAGGACAGGGGGCAGATACGCAGTATTTT.

This clonotype was counted a few times. The rearrangement links TRBV19 to TRBJ2-7; D remains ambiguous. Germline lookup yields CDR1 LNHDA and CDR2 SQIVND (reference sequence). With 6 bases removed from V and 5 bases from J, the gap between germline ends came to 8 bases. The CDR3 has 11 residues. The CDR3 loop reads CASRNGDEQYF. The CDR3 DNA reads TGTGCCAGTAGGAATGGGGACGAGCAGTACTTC. The whole variable domain, filled in from reference TRBV19 and TRBJ2-7, reads DGGITQSPKYLFRKEGQNVTLSCEQNLNHDAMYWYRQDPGQGLRLIYYSQIVNDFQKGDIAEGYSVSREKKESFPLTVTSAQKNPTAFYLCASRNGDEQYFGPGTRLTVT.

This clonotype was observed a handful of times. The V and J genes are TRBV7-9 and TRBJ2-1; either TRBD1 or TRBD2 may fit D (5 bases each). V gave up 5 bases and J gave up 9 bases, with 35 bases separating them. Per germline, CDR1 SEHNR and CDR2 FQNEAQ (reference sequence). CDR3 length equals 20 residues. CDR3 in amino acids: CASSEVWKAPGPRRTVEQFF. Here the CDR3 DNA reads TGTGCCAGCAGCGAAGTTTGGAAGGCCCCGGGACCACGGCGGACGGTTGAGCAGTTCTTC. Variable domain in full (rest from reference TRBV7-9 and TRBJ2-1): DTGVSQNPRHKITKRGQNVTFRCDPISEHNRLYWYRQTLGQGPEFLTYFQNEAQLEKSRLLSDRFSAERPKGSFSTLEIQRTEQGDSAMYLCASSEVWKAPGPRRTVEQFFGPGTRLTVL.